Included here is one T cell receptor (beta chain) sequence, with context. This receptor's antigen is unknown. No base quality information exists; no much larger clone differs at one position. Genomic DNA was isolated from the sorted cells so that the TCRbeta CDR3 region could be sequenced. TCRbeta CDR3 regions were sequenced using the immunoSEQ Assay. What TCRdb holds here is the immuneACCESS table cut down to in-frame rearrangements. Part of the clones is not present; checked against another copy, under half of the missing clones reflect an unresolved V gene, and the others are unexplained. A total of 45,000 to 60,000 clones appear in this sample, 85% to 90% of them only once. The top ten hold approximately 4.6% of the sample. The trial excluded patients who had a history of autoimmune disease or who were on systemic immunosuppression. Peripheral blood for TCR sequencing was collected from all dose cohorts at baseline, on cycle 4 day 1, and on cycle 7 day 1. Samples were obtained from an open-label, multicenter, first-in-human phase I dose-escalation trial of ivuxolimab. The trial enrolled adults with locally advanced or metastatic head and neck squamous cell, hepatocellular, melanoma or renal cell carcinoma. Before TCR sequencing, CD4+ T cells and CD8+ T cells from peripheral blood were sorted into separate populations.

The CDR3 numbers 14 residues from cysteine through phenylalanine. Only the CDR3 DNA stays, 42 bases, in frame from base 1. Deletion took 3 bases off V and 0 bases off J, with a span of 6 bases between the germline ends. Sequences SEHNR (CDR1) and FQNEAQ (CDR2) are obtained from the germline V gene (reference sequence). This entry belongs to a study of OX40 agonist ivuxolimab in advanced cancers. About the study as a whole: Ivuxolimab was an agonistic, fully human IgG2 monoclonal antibody directed against OX40 (CD134), a costimulatory receptor. Of the roughly 50 dose-escalation patients, hepatocellular carcinoma was present in approximately 20, melanoma in about 15, renal cell carcinoma in 9 and head and neck cancer in 9. In the dose-escalation cohort, approximately 82% of patients were male, and the mean age was roughly 60 years, with a range of about 23 to 90. Intravenous ivuxolimab was administered to patients every 2 weeks at six dose levels: 0.01, 0.1, 0.3, 1.5, 3 and 10 mg/kg. The paper describes the monotherapy dose-escalation part (N = 52 patients) of the phase I trial of ivuxolimab. Peripheral TCRbeta sequencing aimed to test whether ivuxolimab altered TCR sequence diversity and caused clonal T-cell expansion. Prior anti-PD-1, anti-PD-L1 or anti-CTLA-4 therapy was permitted, and approximately 39% of dose-escalation patients had received checkpoint inhibitors. Three dose-escalation patients achieved partial responses, one with hepatocellular carcinoma and two with cutaneous melanoma.

The full study reports these points: In the 0.1-3.0 mg/kg groups, partial responders had among the lowest normalized peripheral clonal expansion, particularly in CD8+ T cells. Which antigens the clonally expanded peripheral T cells were specific for was not determined. At doses of 0.1 to 3.0 mg/kg, clonal expansion of both CD4+ and CD8+ T cells in blood was seen between baseline and week 6. Low levels of normalized T-cell clonal expansion were also seen in some patients who did not respond. After ivuxolimab, more expanded clones were found on average in CD8+ T cells than in CD4+ T cells.

This chain joins TRBV7-9 to TRBJ2-1; the D gene assignment is ambiguous. The TCR sequence derives from an adult with an advanced solid tumor such as melanoma, head and neck, liver or kidney cancer. The source material was CD4+ or CD8+ T cells sorted from blood, sampled in a trial of the OX40 agonist ivuxolimab. The nucleotides read TGTGCCAGCAGCTTGGGAAGCTCCTACAATGAGCAGTTCTTC. This gives the protein CASSLGSSYNEQFF.